Described below is a single T cell receptor (beta chain) sequence and its context. Its target is not known. The V gene lost 5 bases and the J gene lost 4 bases, with 8 bases spanning the gap. This CDR3 spans 12 amino acids. CDR1 is LNHDA, CDR2 SQIVND, per germline (reference sequence). This sample is drawn from a study of T cell responses to AZD1222 COVID-19 vaccine. Clones were read by immunoSEQ multiplex PCR, and TCRdb kept only the in-frame ones, dropping some. Seen here are more than 75,000 clones, about 90% observed once, and the top ten hold around 7%. Broader study findings: Spike-specific TCR breadth and depth were elevated following two AZD1222 doses. Clonal diversity was possibly underestimated; the donors were predominantly white British and more often female.

The sequenced sample was peripheral blood, obtained 28 days after the second AZD1222 dose. The chain couples TRBV19 to TRBJ1-2; possible D gene TRBD1, 5 bases. This receptor was taken from an adult who received the AZD1222 COVID-19 vaccine. CDR3 residues: CASSPQGYGYTF. The CDR3 nucleotides are TGTGCCAGTAGTCCGCAGGGCTATGGCTACACCTTC.